This T cell receptor beta chain was captured by sequencing in a study of blood T cell repertoires in COVID-19. The CDR3 is 15 amino acids. Germline trimming cut 6 bases from V and 4 bases from J; bases unmatched to any gene: 3. Germline CDR1 is KGHDR and CDR2 is SFDVKD. Authors' methods: Amplification from reference gene primers served as the basis for estimated nucleated cell counts. Using immunoSEQ multiplex PCR, the repertoire was profiled, and TCRdb retains in-frame clones only, with some absent. The V and J calls and the clone size are those of that table, but D and trimming were determined from the DNA. The table lists about 230,000 clones, approximately 80% of them singletons, with 7.4% in the top ten.

The TCR sequence derives from a woman aged 45-65 years with acute or convalescent COVID-19. Sequences were obtained from peripheral blood. The chain combines TRBV24-1 with TRBJ2-3, with 13 nucleotides matching TRBD2. The CDR3 spells CATSLTSGGADTQYF. The CDR3, as DNA: TGTGCCACCAGTCTAACTAGCGGGGGGGCAGATACGCAGTATTTT.